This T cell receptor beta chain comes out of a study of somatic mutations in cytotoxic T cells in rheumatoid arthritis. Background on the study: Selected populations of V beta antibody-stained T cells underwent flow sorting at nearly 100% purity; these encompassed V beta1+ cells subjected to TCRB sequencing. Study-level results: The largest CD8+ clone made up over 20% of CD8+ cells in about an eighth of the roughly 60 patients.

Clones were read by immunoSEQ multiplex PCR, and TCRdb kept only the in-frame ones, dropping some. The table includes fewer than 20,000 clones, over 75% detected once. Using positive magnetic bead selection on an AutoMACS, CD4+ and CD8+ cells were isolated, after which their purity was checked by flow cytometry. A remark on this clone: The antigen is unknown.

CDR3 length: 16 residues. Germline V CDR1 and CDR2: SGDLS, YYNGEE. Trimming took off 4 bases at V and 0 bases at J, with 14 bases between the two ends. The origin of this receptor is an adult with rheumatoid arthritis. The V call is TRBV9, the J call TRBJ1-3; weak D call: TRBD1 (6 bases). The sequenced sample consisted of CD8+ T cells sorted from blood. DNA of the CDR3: TGTGCCAGCAGCCATACACAGGGCTCCTCTGGAAACACCATATATTTT. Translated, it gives CASSHTQGSSGNTIYF.